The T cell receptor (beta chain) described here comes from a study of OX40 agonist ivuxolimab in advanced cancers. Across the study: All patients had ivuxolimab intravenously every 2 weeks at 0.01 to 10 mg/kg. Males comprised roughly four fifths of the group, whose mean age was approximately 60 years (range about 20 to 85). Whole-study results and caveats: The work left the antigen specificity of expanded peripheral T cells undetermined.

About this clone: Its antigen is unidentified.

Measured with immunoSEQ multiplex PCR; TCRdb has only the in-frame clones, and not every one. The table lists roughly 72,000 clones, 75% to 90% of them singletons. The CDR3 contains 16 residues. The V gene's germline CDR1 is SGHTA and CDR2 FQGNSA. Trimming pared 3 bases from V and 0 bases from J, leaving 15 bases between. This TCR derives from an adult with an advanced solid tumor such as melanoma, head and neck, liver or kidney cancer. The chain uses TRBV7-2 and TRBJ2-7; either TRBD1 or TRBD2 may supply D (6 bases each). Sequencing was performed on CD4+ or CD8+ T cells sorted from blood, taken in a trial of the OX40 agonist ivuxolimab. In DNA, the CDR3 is TGTGCCAGCAGCTTCCTTCGGGGGCGGACCTCCTACGAGCAGTACTTC. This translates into CASSFLRGRTSYEQYF.